The sequence of this TCR beta chain was determined in a study of cytomegalovirus exposure and HLA in healthy donors. CDR3 length: 15 amino acids. CDR1 is SGHTA and CDR2 is FQGNSA in the germline V gene. Trimming removed 4 bases from V and 0 bases from J, with 13 bases in between. This clone was observed once. What it binds is unknown. Study-wide results and caveats: Most sequenced TCRs were rare (though some public TCRs occurred in many donors).

The PCR was carried out with 60 Vbeta primers and 13 Jbeta primers. Profiled with immunoSEQ multiplex PCR; TCRdb holds only in-frame clones, not every one. Here the sample spans about 190,000 clones, approximately 80% being singletons. Sequencing used PBMCs. The clonotype comes from a woman aged 30 to 39 in good health and CMV-seropositive. The chain has TRBV7-2 and TRBJ2-7; a weak D match, TRBD1 (6 bases). The CDR3, as DNA: TGTGCCAGCAGCTATCGGGACACTAGCTCCTACGAGCAGTACTTC. Protein product: CASSYRDTSSYEQYF.